The entry below gives a single T cell receptor beta chain sequence along with its context. The antigen it binds to is not known. Base qualities are not at hand, and no much larger clone is one base apart. The time point label, read with the paper, signifies: about four weeks on oral tofacitinib. The treatment or condition label here, explained by the study, means: oral pan-JAK inhibitor, 5-10 mg twice daily. Lesional scalp punch biopsies and peripheral blood were obtained from alopecia areata patients. PBMCs were isolated by density centrifugation and stained for CD3, CD4 and CD8, and CD4+ and CD8+ T cells were sorted on a FACSAria. Including cysteine and phenylalanine, the CDR3 has 14 amino acids. Only the CDR3 region is kept as DNA, spanning 42 bases read in frame from base 1. Cut back by 3 bases and 6 bases, the V and J ends lie 12 bases apart. CDR1 and CDR2 (SGHNT, YYREEE) derive from the germline V gene (reference sequence).

The library was generated by the immunoSEQ multiplex PCR assay. To provide template for TCR sequencing, every sample had RNA extracted and reverse transcribed into cDNA. SuperScript III was used to make first-strand cDNA, primed with a 2:1 mix of oligo-dT and random hexamers. A synthetic immune receptor repertoire was used to measure amplification bias, and any remaining bias was corrected computationally. Processing in the source paper ran as follows. Raw reads were preprocessed to remove errors, and CDR3 was defined according to IMGT conventions as the region from the conserved cysteine to phenylalanine. Clonality was computed by normalizing Shannon entropy by log2 of the number of productive unique TCRs and subtracting the result from 1. CD4 or CD8 identity of scalp clones was inferred by cross-referencing scalp TCRbeta sequences with sorted blood CD4 and CD8 repertoires. Drawn from immuneACCESS, this table holds only the in-frame rearrangements with V and J called that TCRdb kept. Clones are partly lost; checked studies trace under half to an unresolved V gene and leave the rest unexplained. That table is the source of V, J and clone size, and D and trimming were worked out from the DNA. The sample records roughly 190,000 clones, more than 55% of which are singletons. The leading ten clones occupy approximately 3.4% of the sample.

The sample originates from a study of CD8+ T cells in alopecia areata (dated by TCRdb to 2017 to 2018). At the level of the whole study: The treated patients took part in an open-label pilot trial in which moderate-to-severe alopecia areata was treated with oral tofacitinib at 5 to 10 mg twice daily. Tofacitinib was administered for 6 to 18 months, and 6 months of follow-up off drug were then conducted to assess delayed response and recurrence. In treated patients, disease severity was measured using the SALT score, which gives the percentage of scalp surface area affected. To study T cell clonal expansion in alopecia areata, the researchers applied high-throughput TCRbeta sequencing to both the C3H/HeJ mouse model and human patients. In humans, TCRbeta sequencing was performed on scalp tissue and on sorted CD4+ and CD8+ peripheral blood T cells from healthy controls and from patients with patchy or totalis/universalis alopecia areata. Patients on tofacitinib were biopsied at baseline and after 4 and 24 weeks of treatment, and several of the patients also had a later scalp biopsy. Clonality in the scalp was compared among normal scalp (n=4), patchy alopecia areata scalp (n=8), and alopecia totalis/universalis scalp (n=8). The RNA source kit depended on sample type: the PAXgene miRNA kit for fixed scalp, the miRNeasy kit for PBMCs, and the RNeasy kit for mouse skin. TCRbeta CDR3 regions were amplified by immunoSEQ multiplex PCR using 35 Vbeta forward and 13 Jbeta reverse primers. General conclusions and limits of the study: During tofacitinib treatment, many expanded lesional clones stuck around in both scalp and blood, and this persistence may partly explain why relapse happens after treatment is stopped. Scalp TCR repertoire analysis is complicated because resident alphabeta T cells in normal human skin are also sequenced, whereas mouse skin is dominated by gammadelta T cells. Compared with mice, TCR sequences shared between patients were less clear, possibly partly because of HLA diversity across the patient population. Because the treated cohort was small and had only one nonresponder, larger studies are needed to examine links between baseline CD8+ expansion and response. Tofacitinib significantly lowered scalp clonality and the number of expanded CD8+ clones among the top 100 scalp clones. Lesional scalp, especially in alopecia totalis/universalis, showed higher clonality and more expanded CD8+ clones than normal scalp, suggesting antigenic drive.

The sequence came from a human donor with alopecia areata. The rearrangement joined TRBV5-4 to TRBJ2-2, with TRBD1 perhaps the D gene, on 6 matching bases. The sample was CD4+ T cells sorted from blood, taken at week 4, from a patient treated with tofacitinib. The CDR3 protein: CASSSVSGAGELFF. Read as DNA, the sequence is TGTGCCAGCAGCTCCGTCTCAGGGGCCGGGGAGCTGTTTTTT.